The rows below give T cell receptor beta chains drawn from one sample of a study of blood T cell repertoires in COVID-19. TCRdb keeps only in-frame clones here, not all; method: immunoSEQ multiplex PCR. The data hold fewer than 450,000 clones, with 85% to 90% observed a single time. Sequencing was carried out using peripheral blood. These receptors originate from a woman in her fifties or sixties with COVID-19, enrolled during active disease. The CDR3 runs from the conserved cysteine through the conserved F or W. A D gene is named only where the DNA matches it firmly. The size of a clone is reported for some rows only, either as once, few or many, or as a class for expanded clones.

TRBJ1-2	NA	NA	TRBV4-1	TGCGCCAGCAGCCAAGAACGGGGGGGCATCTATGGCTACACCTTC	CASSQERGGIYGYTF
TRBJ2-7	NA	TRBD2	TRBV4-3	TGCGCCAGCAGCCCACGACCGGGACTAGCGGATACCTACGAGCAGTACTTC	CASSPRPGLADTYEQYF
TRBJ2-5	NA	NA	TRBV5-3	TGTGCCAGAAGCCTCCAAGAGACCCAGTACTTC	CARSLQETQYF
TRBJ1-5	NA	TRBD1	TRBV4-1	TGCGCCAGCAGCCAGGACAGGGGGTGGGAGCCCCAGCATTTT	CASSQDRGWEPQHF
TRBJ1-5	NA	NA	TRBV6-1	TGTGCCAGCAGTGAAGGGTGGCAACAGCCCCAGCATTTT	CASSEGWQQPQHF
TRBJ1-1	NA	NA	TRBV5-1	TGCGCCAGCAGCTTGGGAGGGCTGAACACTGAAGCTTTCTTT	CASSLGGLNTEAFF
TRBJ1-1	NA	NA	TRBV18	TGTGCCAGCTCACCGGGAGCTGAAGCTTTCTTT	CASSPGAEAFF
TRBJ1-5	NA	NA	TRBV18	TGTGCCAGCTCACCAGACACCAATCAGCCCCAGCATTTT	CASSPDTNQPQHF
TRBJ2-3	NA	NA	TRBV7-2	TGTGCCAGCAGCTTGGGCAGGAGCACAGATACGCAGTATTTT	CASSLGRSTDTQYF
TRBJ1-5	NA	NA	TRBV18	TGTGCCAGCTCACCAGGGCAGGGATTTCAGCCCCAGCATTTT	CASSPGQGFQPQHF
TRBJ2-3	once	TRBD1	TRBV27	TGTGCCAGCAGCCTACGGACAGGGATAAGCACAGATACGCAGTATTTT	CASSLRTGISTDTQYF
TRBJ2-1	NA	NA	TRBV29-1	TGCAGCGTGAAAAGGTTAGCGGCTACTTACAATGAGCAGTTCTTC	CSVKRLAATYNEQFF
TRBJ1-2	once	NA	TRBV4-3	TGCGCCAGCAGCCACGCGGGGGGGCTCTATGGCTACACCTTC	CASSHAGGLYGYTF
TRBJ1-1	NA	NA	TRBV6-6	TGTGCCAGCAGTTACGCATCAGGCATCATTGTTGAAGCTTTCTTT	CASSYASGIIVEAFF
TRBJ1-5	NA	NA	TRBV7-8	TGTGCCAGCAGCTCACAGGGTCGCAATCAGCCCCAGCATTTT	CASSSQGRNQPQHF
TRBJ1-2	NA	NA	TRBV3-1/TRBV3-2	TGTGCCAGCAGCCAAGATTCTCGCGGGGGGGATAGCTATGGCTACACCTTC	CASSQDSRGGDSYGYTF
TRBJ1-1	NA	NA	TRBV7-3	TGTGCCAGCAGCTTAAGGGAAATGGGGGGAACTGAAGCTTTCTTT	CASSLREMGGTEAFF
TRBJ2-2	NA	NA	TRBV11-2	TGTGCCAGCAGCTTGGCCGGGGTGAACACCGGGGAGCTGTTTTTT	CASSLAGVNTGELFF
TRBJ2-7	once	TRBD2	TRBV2	TGTGCCAGCAGTCGACTAGCGGGAGAGGGCGAGCAGTACTTC	CASSRLAGEGEQYF
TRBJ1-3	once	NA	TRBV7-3	TGTGCCAGCAGCTTACCAGGTGTCGGAAACACCATATATTTT	CASSLPGVGNTIYF
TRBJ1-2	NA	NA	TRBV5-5	TGTGCCAGCAGCCGCCTCAGGGAGGGAGCCTATGGCTACACCTTC	CASSRLREGAYGYTF
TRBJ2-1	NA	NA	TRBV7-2	TGTGCCAGCAGCTTAGAAAAAGGGCGGGGTGAGCAGTTCTTC	CASSLEKGRGEQFF
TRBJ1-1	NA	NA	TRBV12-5	TGTGCTAGTGCCTCGAGGGTTAACACTGAAGCTTTCTTT	CASASRVNTEAFF
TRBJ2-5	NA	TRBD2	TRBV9	TGTGCCAGCAGCGTATCCCCGGGGGGTAGCGGGAGGACCGGAGAGACCCAGTACTTC	CASSVSPGGSGRTGETQYF
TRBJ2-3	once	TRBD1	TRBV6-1	TGTGCCAGCAGTTTACAGGGGAGAGATACGCAGTATTTT	CASSLQGRDTQYF
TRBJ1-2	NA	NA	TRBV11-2	TGTGCCAGCAGCTTACAGGGCCTGAGCTACACCTTC	CASSLQGLSYTF
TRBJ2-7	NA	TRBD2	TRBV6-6	TGTGCCAGCAGCGGGGGGACCTACGAGCAGTACTTC	CASSGGTYEQYF
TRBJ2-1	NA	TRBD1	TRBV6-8	TGTGCCAGCAGTTTAGACAGGGGGTTCATTTATGAGCAGTTCTTC	CASSLDRGFIYEQFF
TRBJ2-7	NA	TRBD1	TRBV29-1	TGCAGCGGCGGGACAGGCTACGAGCAGTACTTC	CSGGTGYEQYF
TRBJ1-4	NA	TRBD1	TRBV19	TGTGCCAGTACCACGACAGGGCGGACAACTAATGAAAAACTGTTTTTT	CASTTTGRTTNEKLFF
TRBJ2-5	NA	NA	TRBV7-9	TGTGCCAGCAGATTACTAGTTGCAGAGACCCAGTACTTC	CASRLLVAETQYF
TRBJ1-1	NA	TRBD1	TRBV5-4	TGTGCCAGCAGCTTGGTGGGGGGACAGGGCGTTTTCTTT	CASSLVGGQGVFF
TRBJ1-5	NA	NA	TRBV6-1	TGTGCCAGCAGTGAACGGCTCGGGGGTCAGCCCCAGCATTTT	CASSERLGGQPQHF
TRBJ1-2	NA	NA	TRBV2	TGTGCCAGCAGTGACCAGGCAGGCCGCTATGGCTACACCTTC	CASSDQAGRYGYTF
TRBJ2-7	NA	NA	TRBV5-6	TGTGCCAGCAGCTTGGGTACAGGGACGGGCGAGCAGTACTTC	CASSLGTGTGEQYF
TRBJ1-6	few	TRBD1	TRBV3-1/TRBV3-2	TGTGCCAGCAGCCAAGGGACAGGGTACAATTCACCCCTCCACTTT	CASSQGTGYNSPLHF
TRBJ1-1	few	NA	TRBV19	TGTGCCAGTAGTATCGCGGAAACAGGGTGGGCGAGTGAAGCTTTCTTT	CASSIAETGWASEAFF
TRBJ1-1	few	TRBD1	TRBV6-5	TGTGCCAGCAGGACAACAGGGGGGAACACTGAAGCTTTCTTT	CASRTTGGNTEAFF
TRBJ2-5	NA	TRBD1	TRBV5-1	TGCGCCAGCAGCCCAGGGACAGTTCAAGAGACCCAGTACTTC	CASSPGTVQETQYF
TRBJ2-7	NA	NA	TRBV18	TGTGCCAGCTCACCGCGGGACGGTTCCTACGAGCAGTACTTC	CASSPRDGSYEQYF
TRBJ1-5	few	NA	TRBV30	TGTGCCTGGAGCGAAAACAGCTACAATCAGCCCCAGCATTTT	CAWSENSYNQPQHF